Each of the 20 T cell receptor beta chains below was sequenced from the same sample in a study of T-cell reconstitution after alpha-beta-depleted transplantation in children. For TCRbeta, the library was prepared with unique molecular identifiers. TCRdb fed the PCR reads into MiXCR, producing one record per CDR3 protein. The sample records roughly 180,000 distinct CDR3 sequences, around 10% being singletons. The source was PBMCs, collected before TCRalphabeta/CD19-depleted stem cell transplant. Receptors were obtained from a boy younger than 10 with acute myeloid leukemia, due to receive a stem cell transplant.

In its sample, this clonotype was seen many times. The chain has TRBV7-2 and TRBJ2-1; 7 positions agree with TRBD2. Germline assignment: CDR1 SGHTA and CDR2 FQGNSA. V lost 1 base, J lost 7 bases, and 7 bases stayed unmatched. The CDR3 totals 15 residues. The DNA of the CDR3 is TGTGCCAGCAGCTTAGGGGCGGGGGTGTTAAATGAGCAGTTCTTC. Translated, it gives CASSLGAGVLNEQFF.

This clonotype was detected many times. This chain's CDR3 is CASSWTSNSYNEQFF. The CDR3 region has the DNA TGCGCCAGCAGCTGGACTAGCAATTCCTACAATGAGCAGTTCTTC. The chain links TRBV5-1 to TRBJ2-1, with 8 bases that match TRBD2. Germline values: CDR1 SGHRS, CDR2 YFSETQ. The V and J ends lost 3 bases and 1 base, in that order; junction bases with no gene match: 3. CDR3 length: 15 residues.

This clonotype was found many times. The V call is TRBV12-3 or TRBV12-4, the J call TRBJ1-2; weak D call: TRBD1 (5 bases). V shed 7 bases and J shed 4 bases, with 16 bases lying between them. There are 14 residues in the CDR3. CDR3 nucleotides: TGTGCCAGCACCCACGGCAGGGTGCGCTATGGCTACACCTTC. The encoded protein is CASTHGRVRYGYTF.

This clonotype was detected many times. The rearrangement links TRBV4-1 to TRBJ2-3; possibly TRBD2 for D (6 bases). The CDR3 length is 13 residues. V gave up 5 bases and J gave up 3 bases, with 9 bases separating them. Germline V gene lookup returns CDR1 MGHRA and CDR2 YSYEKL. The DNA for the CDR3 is TGCGCCAGCAGCTGGGCGGGGACAGATACGCAGTATTTT. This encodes CASSWAGTDTQYF.

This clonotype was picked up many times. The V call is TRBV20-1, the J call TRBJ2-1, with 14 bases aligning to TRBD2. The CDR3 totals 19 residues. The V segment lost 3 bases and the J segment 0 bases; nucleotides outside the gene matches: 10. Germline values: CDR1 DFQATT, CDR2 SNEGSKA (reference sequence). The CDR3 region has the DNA TGCAGTGCTAGCGGGGGACTAGCGGGAGAGGGGGGCTCCTACAATGAGCAGTTCTTC. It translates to CSASGGLAGEGGSYNEQFF.

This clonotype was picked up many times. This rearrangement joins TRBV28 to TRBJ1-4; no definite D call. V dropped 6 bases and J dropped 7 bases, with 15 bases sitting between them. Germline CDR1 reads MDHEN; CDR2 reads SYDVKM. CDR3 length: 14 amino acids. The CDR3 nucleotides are TGTGCCAGCAGCACGGGCAGCTGGGGTGAAAAACTGTTTTTT. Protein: CASSTGSWGEKLFF.

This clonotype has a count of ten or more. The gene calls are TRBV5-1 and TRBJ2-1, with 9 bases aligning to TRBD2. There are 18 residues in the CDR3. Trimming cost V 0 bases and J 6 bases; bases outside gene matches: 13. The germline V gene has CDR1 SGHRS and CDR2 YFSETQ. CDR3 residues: CASSLALGGLAYSNEQFF. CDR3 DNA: TGCGCCAGCAGCTTGGCCCTGGGCGGACTAGCGTACTCCAATGAGCAGTTCTTC.

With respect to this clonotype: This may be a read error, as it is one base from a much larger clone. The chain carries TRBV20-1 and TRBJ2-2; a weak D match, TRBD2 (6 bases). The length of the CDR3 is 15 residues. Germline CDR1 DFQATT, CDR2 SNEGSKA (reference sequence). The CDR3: CSARSGRDNTGELLF. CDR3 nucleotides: TGCAGTGCTAGGTCCGGGAGAGATAACACCGGGGAGCTGCTTTTT.

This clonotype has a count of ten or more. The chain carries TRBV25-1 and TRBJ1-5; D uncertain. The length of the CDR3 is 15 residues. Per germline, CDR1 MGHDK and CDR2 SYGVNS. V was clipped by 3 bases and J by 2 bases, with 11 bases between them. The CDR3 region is CASSDSKAGNQPQHF. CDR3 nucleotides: TGTGCCAGCAGTGATAGTAAGGCAGGCAATCAGCCCCAGCATTTT.

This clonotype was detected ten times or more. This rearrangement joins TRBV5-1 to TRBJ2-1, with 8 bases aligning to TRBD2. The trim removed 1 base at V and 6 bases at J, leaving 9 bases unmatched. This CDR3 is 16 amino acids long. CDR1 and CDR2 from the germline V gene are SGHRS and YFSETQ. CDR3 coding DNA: TGCGCCAGCAGCTTGCTTAGCGGGACCGAGTTCAATGAGCAGTTCTTC. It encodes CASSLLSGTEFNEQFF.

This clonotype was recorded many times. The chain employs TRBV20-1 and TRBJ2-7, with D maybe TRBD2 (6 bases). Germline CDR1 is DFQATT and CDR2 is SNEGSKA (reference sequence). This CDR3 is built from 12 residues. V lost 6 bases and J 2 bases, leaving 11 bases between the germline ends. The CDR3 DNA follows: TGCAGTGCGGAGGGCAGTACCTACGAGCAGTACTTC. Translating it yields CSAEGSTYEQYF.

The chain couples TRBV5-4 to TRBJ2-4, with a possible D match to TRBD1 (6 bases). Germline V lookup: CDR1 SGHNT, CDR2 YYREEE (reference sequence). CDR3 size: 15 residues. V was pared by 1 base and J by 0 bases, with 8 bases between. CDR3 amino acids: CASSLTGSAKNIQYF. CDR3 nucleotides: TGTGCCAGCAGCTTGACAGGGTCAGCCAAAAACATTCAGTACTTC.

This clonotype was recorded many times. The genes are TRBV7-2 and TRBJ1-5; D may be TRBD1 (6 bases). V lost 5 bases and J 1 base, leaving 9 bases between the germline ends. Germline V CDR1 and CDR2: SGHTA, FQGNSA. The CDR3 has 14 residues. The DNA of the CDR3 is TGTGCCAGCAGCCCCGGGACAAGCAATCAGCCCCAGCATTTT. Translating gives CASSPGTSNQPQHF.

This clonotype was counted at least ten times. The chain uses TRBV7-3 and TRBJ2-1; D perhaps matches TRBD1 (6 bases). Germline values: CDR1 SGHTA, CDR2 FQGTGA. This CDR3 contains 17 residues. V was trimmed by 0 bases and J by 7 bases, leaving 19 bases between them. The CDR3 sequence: CASSLTGTTGQRNEQFF. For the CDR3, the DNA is TGTGCCAGCAGCTTAACGGGGACGACAGGCCAAAGGAATGAGCAGTTCTTC.

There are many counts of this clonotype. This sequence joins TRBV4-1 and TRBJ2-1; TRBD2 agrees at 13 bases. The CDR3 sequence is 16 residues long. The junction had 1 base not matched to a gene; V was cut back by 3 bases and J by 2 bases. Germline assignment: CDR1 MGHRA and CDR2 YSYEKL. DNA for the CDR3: TGCGCCAGCAGCCAGACTAGCGGGGGGCCCTACAATGAGCAGTTCTTC. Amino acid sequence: CASSQTSGGPYNEQFF.

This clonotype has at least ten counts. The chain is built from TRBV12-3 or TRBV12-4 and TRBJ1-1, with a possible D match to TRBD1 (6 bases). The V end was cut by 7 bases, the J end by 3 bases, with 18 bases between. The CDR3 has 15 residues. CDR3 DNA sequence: TGTGCCAGCACCCCTGGGGGGCCTTTGTACACTGAAGCTTTCTTT. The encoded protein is CASTPGGPLYTEAFF.

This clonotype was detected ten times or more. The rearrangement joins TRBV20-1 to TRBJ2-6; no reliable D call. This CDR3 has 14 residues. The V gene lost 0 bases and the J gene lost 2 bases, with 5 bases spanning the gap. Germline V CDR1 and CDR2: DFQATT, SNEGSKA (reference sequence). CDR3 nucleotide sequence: TGCAGTGCTAGAGATGGCACTGGGGCCAACGTCCTGACTTTC. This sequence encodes CSARDGTGANVLTF.

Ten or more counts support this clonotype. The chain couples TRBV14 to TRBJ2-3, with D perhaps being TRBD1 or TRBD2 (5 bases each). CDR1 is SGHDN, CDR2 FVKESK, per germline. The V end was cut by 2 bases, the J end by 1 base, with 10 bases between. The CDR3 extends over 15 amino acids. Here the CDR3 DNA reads TGTGCCAGCAGCCAACTGGGGGAAGGCACAGATACGCAGTATTTT. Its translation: CASSQLGEGTDTQYF.

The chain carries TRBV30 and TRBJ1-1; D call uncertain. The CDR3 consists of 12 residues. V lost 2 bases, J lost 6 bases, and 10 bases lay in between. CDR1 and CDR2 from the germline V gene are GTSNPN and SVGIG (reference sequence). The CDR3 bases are TGTGCCTGGAGTATTCTTGGCGCTGAAGCTTTCTTT. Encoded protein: CAWSILGAEAFF.

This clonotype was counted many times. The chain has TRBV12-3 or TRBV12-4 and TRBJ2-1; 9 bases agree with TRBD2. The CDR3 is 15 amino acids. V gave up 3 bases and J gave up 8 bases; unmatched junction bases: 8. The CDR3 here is CASSFQAGGPYEQFF. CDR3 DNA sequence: TGTGCCAGCAGTTTTCAGGCGGGGGGGCCGTATGAGCAGTTCTTC.